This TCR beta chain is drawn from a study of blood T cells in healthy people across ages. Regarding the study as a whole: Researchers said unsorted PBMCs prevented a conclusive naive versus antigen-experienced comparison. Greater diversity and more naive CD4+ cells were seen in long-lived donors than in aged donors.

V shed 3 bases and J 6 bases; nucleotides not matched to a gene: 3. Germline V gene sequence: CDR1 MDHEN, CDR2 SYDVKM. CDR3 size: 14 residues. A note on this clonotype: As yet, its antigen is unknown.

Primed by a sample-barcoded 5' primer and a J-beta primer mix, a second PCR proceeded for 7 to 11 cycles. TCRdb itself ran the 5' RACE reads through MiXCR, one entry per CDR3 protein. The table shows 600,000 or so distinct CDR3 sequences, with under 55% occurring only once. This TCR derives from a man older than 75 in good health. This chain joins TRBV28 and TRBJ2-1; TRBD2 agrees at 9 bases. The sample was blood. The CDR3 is CASSFVRGGNEQFF. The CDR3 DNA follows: TGTGCCAGCAGTTTCGTGCGGGGGGGCAATGAGCAGTTCTTC.